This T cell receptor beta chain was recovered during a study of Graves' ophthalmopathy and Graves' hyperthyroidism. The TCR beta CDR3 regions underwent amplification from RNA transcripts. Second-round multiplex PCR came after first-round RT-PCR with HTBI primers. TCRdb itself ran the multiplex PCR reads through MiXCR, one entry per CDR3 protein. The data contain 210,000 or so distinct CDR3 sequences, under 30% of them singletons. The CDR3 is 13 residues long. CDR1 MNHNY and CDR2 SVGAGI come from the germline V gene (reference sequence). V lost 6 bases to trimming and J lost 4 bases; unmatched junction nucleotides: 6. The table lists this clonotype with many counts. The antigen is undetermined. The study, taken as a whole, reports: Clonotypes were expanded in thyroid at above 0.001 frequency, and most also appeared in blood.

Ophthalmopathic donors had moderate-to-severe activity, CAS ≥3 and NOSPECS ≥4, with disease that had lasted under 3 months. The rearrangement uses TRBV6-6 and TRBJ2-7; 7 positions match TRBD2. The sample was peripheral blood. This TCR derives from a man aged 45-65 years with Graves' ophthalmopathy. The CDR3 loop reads CASRGGGSYEQYF. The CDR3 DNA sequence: TGTGCCAGCAGGGGGGGGGGAAGTTACGAGCAGTACTTC.